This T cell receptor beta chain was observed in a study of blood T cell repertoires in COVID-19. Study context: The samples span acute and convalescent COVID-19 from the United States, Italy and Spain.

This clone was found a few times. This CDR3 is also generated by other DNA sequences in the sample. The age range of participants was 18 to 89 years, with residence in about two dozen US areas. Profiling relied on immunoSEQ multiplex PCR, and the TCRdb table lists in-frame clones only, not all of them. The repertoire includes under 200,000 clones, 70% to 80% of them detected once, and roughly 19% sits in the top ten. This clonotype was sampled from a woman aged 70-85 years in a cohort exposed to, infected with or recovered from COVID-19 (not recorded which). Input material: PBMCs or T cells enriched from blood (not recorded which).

CDR3 protein: CASSVGGETDTQYF. CDR3 in DNA: TGTGCCAGCAGCGTAGGTGGAGAGACAGATACGCAGTATTTT. The chain carries TRBV9 and TRBJ2-3; D unclear. V was shortened by 0 bases and J by 3 bases, with 8 bases between the two germline ends. CDR1 SGDLS and CDR2 YYNGEE come from the germline V gene. There are 14 residues in the CDR3.